Below, 8 T cell receptor beta chains from the same sample are listed, as sequenced in a study of post-analysis software for immune sequencing data. No antigens are known for them. The library was made from cDNA and included unique molecular identifiers. TCRdb re-called the PCR reads through MiXCR, storing one row per CDR3 protein. The sample has 500,000 to 600,000 distinct CDR3 sequences; roughly 45% are singletons. Study conclusions and caveats: Relative to controls, patients had several TRBV segments at higher frequency, with TRBV5-6, TRBV5-1 and TRBV20-1 among these.

Sequenced material: blood. These receptors all stem from a girl between 5 and 17 years old with multiple sclerosis.

In its sample, this clonotype was seen a few times. This sequence may be a read error, since a much larger clone differs from it by one base. The chain has TRBV12-3 or TRBV12-4 and TRBJ2-5; the D gene is possibly TRBD2 (6 bases). The CDR3 has 12 amino acids. V was pared by 5 bases and J by 9 bases, with 13 bases between. The CDR3 sequence: CASSPVGEAQYF. The CDR3 DNA reads as TGTGCCAGCAGTCCTGTGGGGGAGGCCCAGTACTTC.

In regard to this clonotype: The junction does not match germline at one end; this may be a read error. The chain links TRBV4-1 to TRBJ2-7; a weak D match, TRBD2 (5 bases). CDR3 size: 14 residues. CDR1 is MGHRA, CDR2 YSYEKL, per germline. Here the CDR3 reads CASSAPGSSYEQYF. CDR3 sequence (DNA): TGTGCCAGCAGCGCCCCTGGGAGCTCCTACGAGCAGTACTTC.

The chain recombines TRBV12-3 or TRBV12-4 with TRBJ1-4, with D tentatively TRBD1 (6 bases). V lost 6 bases to trimming and J lost 7 bases, with 15 bases between them. The CDR3 is 14 residues long. The CDR3 is CASRTTGLIEKLFF. The CDR3 bases are TGTGCCAGCAGAACCACAGGGTTAATTGAAAAACTGTTTTTT.

This clonotype has only a few counts. V and J are TRBV4-1 and TRBJ2-3; no firm D call. The germline V gene has CDR1 MGHRA and CDR2 YSYEKL. The CDR3 runs to 13 residues. V was clipped by 3 bases and J by 0 bases, with 4 bases between them. The CDR3 reads CASSQESTDTQYF. The CDR3 nucleotides are TGCGCCAGCAGCCAGGAAAGCACAGATACGCAGTATTTT.

The rearrangement uses TRBV27 and TRBJ1-5; D call uncertain. Trimming removed 5 bases at V and 0 bases at J, with 8 bases between. This CDR3 is 14 amino acids long. In germline, CDR1 is MNHEY, CDR2 SMNVEV (reference sequence). DNA of the CDR3: TGTGCCAGCAGTCCTGAGGATAGCAATCAGCCCCAGCATTTT. The encoded protein is CASSPEDSNQPQHF.

V gene TRBV10-3 combines with J gene TRBJ2-5, with 11 bases matching TRBD2. J lost 1 base, V lost 6 bases, and 4 bases had no gene match. The CDR3 has 15 amino acids. CDR1 is ENHRY and CDR2 is SYGVKD in the germline V gene. The CDR3 nucleotides are TGTGCCATCAGAGCCGGGACTAGCGGCCAAGAGACCCAGTACTTC. Protein sequence: CAIRAGTSGQETQYF.

J is TRBJ1-1 and V is TRBV5-1; D is ambiguous. The CDR3 has 12 residues. The germline V and J ends were trimmed by 3 bases and 10 bases, with 13 bases remaining between them. Per the germline V gene, CDR1 is SGHRS and CDR2 is YFSETQ. The CDR3 here is CASSSDGAGAFF. Written as DNA, the CDR3 is TGCGCCAGCAGCTCGGACGGAGCGGGAGCTTTCTTT.

In this sample, this clonotype turned up a few times. The rearrangement links TRBV7-2 to TRBJ2-6; D is perhaps TRBD2 (6 bases). Germline V gene lookup returns CDR1 SGHTA and CDR2 FQGNSA. V was trimmed by 3 bases and J by 0 bases, leaving 12 bases between them. This CDR3 is 17 amino acids long. The DNA for the CDR3 is TGTGCCAGCAGCTTGGGACTCCCCGACTCTGGGGCCAACGTCCTGACTTTC. Translation gives CASSLGLPDSGANVLTF. The full variable domain, its missing parts supplied by reference TRBV7-2 and TRBJ2-6, is GAGVSQSPSNKVTEKGKDVELRCDPISGHTALYWYRQSLGQGLEFLIYFQGNSAPDKSGLPSDRFSAERTGGSVSTLTIQRTQQEDSAVYLCASSLGLPDSGANVLTFGAGSRLTVL.